One T cell receptor (beta chain) is described in this entry. TCR beta from blood CD8+ and CD4+ T cells was sequenced. RNA was extracted with the RNeasy kit, and a quantity of about 0.5 to 1 ug was reverse transcribed using random hexamers. Across 54 Vbeta and 13 Jbeta, immunoSEQ multiplex PCR amplified TCR beta CDR3. One entry per CDR3 protein, called by TCRdb with MiXCR from the immunoSEQ multiplex PCR reads. Among around 18,000 distinct CDR3 sequences, approximately 96% were seen once, and the ten largest hold approximately 0.23%. This CDR3 comprises 16 residues. The V segment lost 3 bases and the J segment 4 bases; nucleotides outside the gene matches: 11. The data are from a study of CD8 T cells in Susac syndrome.

The rearrangement uses TRBV12-3 or TRBV12-4 and TRBJ2-7; 8 bases agree with TRBD1. The sequenced sample was CD8+ T cells from PBMCs. The source is a human donor in good health. The CDR3: CASSFSMGQVGYEQYV. DNA for the CDR3: TGTGCCAGCAGTTTCTCTATGGGACAGGTGGGATACGAGCAGTACGTC.